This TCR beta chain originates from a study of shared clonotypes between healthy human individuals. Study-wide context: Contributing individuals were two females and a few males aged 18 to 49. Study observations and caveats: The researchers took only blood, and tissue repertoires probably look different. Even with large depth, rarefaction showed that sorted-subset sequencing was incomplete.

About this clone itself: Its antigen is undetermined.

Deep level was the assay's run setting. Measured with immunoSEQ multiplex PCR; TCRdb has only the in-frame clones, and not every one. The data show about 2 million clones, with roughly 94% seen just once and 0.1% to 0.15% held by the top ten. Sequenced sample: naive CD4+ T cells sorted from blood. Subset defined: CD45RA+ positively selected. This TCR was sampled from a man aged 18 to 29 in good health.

CDR3 coding DNA: TGTGCCAGCAGCCACCGGGACAGTACCGGGGAGCTGTTTTTT. This gives the protein CASSHRDSTGELFF. The V gene is TRBV7-2, the J gene TRBJ2-2, with 7 nucleotides matching TRBD1. V lost 5 bases, J lost 5 bases, and 5 bases stayed unmatched. Germline CDR1 SGHTA, CDR2 FQGNSA. The CDR3 covers 14 residues.